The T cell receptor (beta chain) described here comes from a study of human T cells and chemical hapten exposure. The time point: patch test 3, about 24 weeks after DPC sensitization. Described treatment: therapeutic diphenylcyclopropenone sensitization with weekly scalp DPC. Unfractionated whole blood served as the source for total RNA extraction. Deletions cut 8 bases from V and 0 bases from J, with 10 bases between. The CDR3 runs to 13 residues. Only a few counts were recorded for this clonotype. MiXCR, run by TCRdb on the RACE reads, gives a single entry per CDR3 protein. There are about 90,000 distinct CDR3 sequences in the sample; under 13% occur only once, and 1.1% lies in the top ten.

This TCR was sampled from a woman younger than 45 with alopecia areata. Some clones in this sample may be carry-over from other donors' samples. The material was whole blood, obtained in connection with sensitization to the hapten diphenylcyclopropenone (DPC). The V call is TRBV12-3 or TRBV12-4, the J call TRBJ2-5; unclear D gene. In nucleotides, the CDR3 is TGTGCCAGCCGCCAAGGGTACCAAGAGACCCAGTACTTC. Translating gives CASRQGYQETQYF.